The sequence of this TCR beta chain was determined in a study of T cell responses to AZD1222 COVID-19 vaccine. Study-level points and caveats: White British donors predominated, females outnumbered males, and clonal diversity was possibly underestimated.

In this sample, this clone turned up once. Antigen specificity is unknown. Trimming removed 5 bases at V and 5 bases at J, with 18 bases between. The CDR3 sequence is 15 residues long. Per the germline V gene, CDR1 is SGHNT and CDR2 is YENEEA. Repertoires were generated with immunoSEQ multiplex PCR, while TCRdb's copy carries only in-frame clones and drops some. The sample yields some 110,000 clones, approximately 89% seen once. This sample comprised peripheral blood, obtained 28 days after the second AZD1222 dose. This chain joins TRBV11-3 and TRBJ2-5; D might be TRBD1 (5 bases). This receptor was taken from an adult who received the AZD1222 COVID-19 vaccine. The CDR3 bases are TGTGCCAGCAGCGATTTAGGGCAGCCAGGGGAGACCCAGTACTTC. Translated: CASSDLGQPGETQYF.